This T cell receptor (beta chain) was sequenced during a study of shared clonotypes between healthy human individuals. General study findings and limits: Naive subsets, compared against memory subsets, generally had larger estimated richness values. Expectations were that clonotype sharing among donors would be affected by sequencing depth.

Trimming left V 2 bases short and J 3 bases short, with 11 bases between. Germline lookup yields CDR1 LNHNV and CDR2 YYDKDF (reference sequence). The CDR3 has 14 residues. Remarks on this clone: The antigen is unknown.

In the original analysis: Filtering differed because ImmunoSEQ produced junction-only sequences that carried no quality scores. The table came from immunoSEQ multiplex PCR; TCRdb's copy has only in-frame clones and leaves some out. V and J calls and clone size are those listed in that table; D and trimming were worked out from the DNA. The sample consists of some 1.4 million clones, roughly 97% of them appearing once. Specimen: naive CD4+ T cells sorted from blood. Documented subset: CD45RA+ positively selected. The chain links TRBV15 to TRBJ2-7; D may be TRBD2 (5 bases). The receptor's source is a man aged 25-45 years in good health. In DNA, the CDR3 is TGTGCCACCAGCAGAAGAGGGTCTCACTACGAGCAGTACTTC. Protein: CATSRRGSHYEQYF.